These 23 T cell receptor beta chains came from one sample sequenced in a study of breast tumors, draining lymph nodes, adjacent tissues. TCRdb reprocessed the multiplex PCR reads via MiXCR and lists one record per CDR3 protein. The sample shows over 15,000 distinct CDR3 sequences, roughly 64% of them seen only once. Sequencing input: tumor-adjacent breast tissue. These receptors originate from a female donor with breast cancer. Some clones in this sample may be carry-over from other donors' samples.

This clonotype was recorded only once. The J gene is TRBJ1-2, the V gene TRBV15, with D maybe TRBD1 (6 bases). With 5 bases removed from V and 3 bases from J, the gap between germline ends came to 19 bases. CDR3 length equals 16 residues. Germline CDR1 reads LNHNV; CDR2 reads YYDKDF (reference sequence). The CDR3 here is CATSLSQGSGDYGYTF. The CDR3, as DNA: TGTGCCACCAGCTTATCACAGGGAAGCGGGGACTATGGCTACACCTTC.

This chain uses TRBV5-4 with TRBJ2-1; 9 positions match TRBD2. The CDR3 covers 15 residues. V shed 0 bases and J 7 bases; nucleotides not matched to a gene: 5. Per the germline V gene, CDR1 is SGHNT and CDR2 is YYREEE (reference sequence). The CDR3 loop is CASSLALAGSNEQFF. CDR3 nucleotide sequence: TGTGCCAGCAGCTTGGCCCTAGCGGGGTCGAATGAGCAGTTCTTC.

About this clonotype itself: A clone one base away is much larger, so this may be a read error. This rearrangement joins TRBV14 to TRBJ1-1; D is uncertain. The CDR3 has 14 residues. Germline lookup yields CDR1 SGHDN and CDR2 FVKESK. The CDR3 spells CAGSRPGLNTEAFF. CDR3 sequence (DNA): TGTGCCGGCAGCCGCCCGGGTCTAAACACTGAAGCTTTCTTT.

This clonotype appeared many times. The chain employs TRBV6-2 or TRBV6-3 and TRBJ1-2; D remains ambiguous. Per the germline V gene, CDR1 is MNHEY and CDR2 is SVGEGT. The germline V and J ends were trimmed by 7 bases and 7 bases, with 16 bases remaining between them. The CDR3 spans 13 residues. The CDR3 spells CASTPTDLGGYTF. CDR3 DNA: TGTGCCAGCACCCCGACGGACTTGGGTGGCTACACCTTC.

The V call is TRBV24-1, the J call TRBJ1-2; no definite D call. CDR1 is KGHDR, CDR2 SFDVKD, per germline. The CDR3 totals 13 residues. Between the trimmed V and J ends, which lost 2 bases and 5 bases, there was a span of 8 bases. The CDR3 DNA follows: TGTGCCACCAGTGATTGGTTAGGGTATGGCTACACCTTC. The encoded protein is CATSDWLGYGYTF.

This chain joins TRBV7-2 and TRBJ2-7; 7 nucleotides match TRBD2. CDR1 SGHTA and CDR2 FQGNSA come from the germline V gene. The CDR3 runs to 15 residues. After removal of 0 bases from V and 3 bases from J, the junction contained 5 bases not matched to a gene. CDR3 coding DNA: TGTGCCAGCAGCTTAGCGGGGGGGGACCGCTACGAGCAGTACTTC. This codes for CASSLAGGDRYEQYF.

In its sample, this clonotype is medium-sized. V is TRBV7-6 and J is TRBJ2-1; possibly TRBD2 for D (5 bases). V lost 1 base and J lost 7, with 14 bases in between. The CDR3 spans 15 residues. Germline CDR1 is SGHVS and CDR2 is FNYEAQ. The CDR3 DNA follows: TGTGCCAGCAGCTTAGAATGGGCCGGGATGAATGAGCAGTTCTTC. Translating gives CASSLEWAGMNEQFF.

The genes are TRBV29-1 and TRBJ1-2; the D is unclear. CDR1 and CDR2 (germline): SQVTM, ANQGSEA. The CDR3 covers 11 residues. V dropped 4 bases and J dropped 10 bases, with 13 bases sitting between them. CDR3 amino acids: CSVAPASDYTF. The CDR3 DNA follows: TGCAGCGTTGCTCCAGCTTCTGACTACACCTTC.

This clonotype is a singleton in its sample. This chain connects TRBV20-1 to TRBJ1-5; D not certain. The CDR3 has 14 residues. Germline CDR1 DFQATT, CDR2 SNEGSKA (reference sequence). Trimming left V 3 bases short and J 6 bases short, with 15 bases between. For the CDR3, the DNA is TGCAGTGCTAGTAGTCACCCGGGGAGTCAGCCCCAGCATTTT. Amino acids: CSASSHPGSQPQHF.

As regards this clonotype: Germline is not matched at one junction end, which may reflect a read error. The chain recombines TRBV2 with TRBJ1-3; D call uncertain. Germline V CDR1 and CDR2: SNHLY, FYNNEI. This CDR3 contains 16 residues. The CDR3: CASSEMDLVLGNTIYF. CDR3 in DNA: TGTGCCAGCAGTGAAATGGACCTGGTCTTGGGAAACACCATATATTTC.

This chain connects TRBV18 to TRBJ1-5; 8 nucleotides match TRBD1. The CDR3 sequence is 13 residues long. J gave up 5 bases and V 5 bases, and 2 bases lay outside the gene matches. The V gene's germline CDR1 is KGHSH and CDR2 LQKENI. CDR3 in amino acids: CASSADRDQPQHF. As DNA, the CDR3 is TGTGCCAGCTCAGCGGACAGGGATCAGCCCCAGCATTTT.

V gene TRBV9 combines with J gene TRBJ2-2, with D unresolved. The germline CDR1 and CDR2 sequences are SGDLS and YYNGEE. There are 15 residues in the CDR3. The V end was cut by 0 bases, the J end by 2 bases, with 8 bases between. As DNA, the CDR3 is TGTGCCAGCAGCGTAGTGGGCCTAAACACCGGGGAGCTGTTTTTT. This codes for CASSVVGLNTGELFF. Complete variable domain (other parts from reference TRBV9 and TRBJ2-2): DSGVTQTPKHLITATGQRVTLRCSPRSGDLSVYWYQQSLDQGLQFLIQYYNGEERAKGNILERFSAQQFPDLHSELNLSSLELGDSALYFCASSVVGLNTGELFFGEGSRLTVL.

This clonotype is classed as medium-sized (0.01 to 0.1%). The CDR3 loop is CSGRRAINEKLFF. The CDR3 DNA follows: TGCAGCGGACGGAGGGCGATTAATGAAAAACTGTTTTTT. The chain is built from TRBV29-1 and TRBJ1-4; D remains unclear. The germline V gene encodes CDR1 SQVTM and CDR2 ANQGSEA. V dropped 7 bases and J dropped 4 bases, with 13 bases sitting between them. This CDR3 contains 13 residues.

The chain couples TRBV3-1 to TRBJ1-2, with 7 bases that match TRBD1. The CDR3 sequence is 12 residues long. Germline assignment: CDR1 LGHDT and CDR2 YNNKEL (reference sequence). Germline trimming cut 3 bases from V and 9 bases from J; bases unmatched to any gene: 4. CDR3 loop: CASSQHRGSYTF. The CDR3 region has the DNA TGTGCCAGCAGCCAGCACAGGGGAAGCTACACCTTC.

This clonotype showed up many times. The rearrangement joins TRBV10-1 to TRBJ1-2; 9 bases are a match to TRBD1. From germline, CDR1 is WNHNN and CDR2 SYGVQD (reference sequence). The CDR3 runs 15 residues. V lost 4 bases and J lost 3; bases outside the gene matches: 6. CDR3: CASSGTGQGHYGYTF. In DNA form, the CDR3 reads TGCGCCAGCAGTGGGACGGGACAGGGCCACTATGGCTACACCTTC.

The sample holds one count of this clonotype. The V gene is TRBV24-1, the J gene TRBJ2-1; D call uncertain. Germline lookup yields CDR1 KGHDR and CDR2 SFDVKD. Trimming shortened V by 7 bases and J by 3 bases, and 9 bases separated the two germline ends. The CDR3 is 13 amino acids. CDR3 residues: CATRGGYYNEQFF. The CDR3 coding sequence is TGTGCCACCAGGGGCGGATACTACAATGAGCAGTTCTTC.

For the CDR3, the DNA is TGTGCCAGCAGCTTAAAGGGACAGGGGTATTCACCCCTCCACTTT. Translated: CASSLKGQGYSPLHF. This chain uses TRBV7-9 with TRBJ1-6; 10 bases match TRBD1. CDR3 size: 15 residues. Trimming removed 2 bases from V and 8 bases from J; junction bases left unmatched: 3. Per germline, CDR1 SEHNR and CDR2 FQNEAQ (reference sequence).

The rearrangement uses TRBV2 and TRBJ1-2; 7 positions match TRBD1. CDR3 length equals 14 residues. V lost 5 bases, J lost 4 bases, and 7 bases stayed unmatched. CDR1 is SNHLY and CDR2 is FYNNEI in the germline V gene. The CDR3 DNA reads as TGTGCCAGCAGTTCCACCGGGACAGTCTATGGCTACACCTTC. It specifies CASSSTGTVYGYTF.

This clonotype counts as medium-sized. The chain couples TRBV20-1 to TRBJ1-2, with D tentatively TRBD1 (5 bases). Trimming removed 4 bases from V and 2 bases from J, with 11 bases in between. Germline CDR1 is DFQATT and CDR2 is SNEGSKA (reference sequence). The CDR3 contains 13 residues. The CDR3 loop is CSANQGGNYGYTF. As DNA, the CDR3 is TGCAGTGCTAACCAGGGAGGAAACTATGGCTACACCTTC.

This clonotype is labeled medium-sized. The chain joins TRBV19 to TRBJ1-3; 10 bases line up with TRBD1. V shed 6 bases and J 6 bases; nucleotides not matched to a gene: 2. This CDR3 is built from 13 residues. In germline, CDR1 is LNHDA, CDR2 SQIVND (reference sequence). The CDR3 region has the DNA TGTGCCAGTAGGGGACAGGGGCAAAACACCATATATTTT. The encoded protein is CASRGQGQNTIYF.

Details on this clonotype: One end of the junction does not line up with germline, which may come from a read error. The chain employs TRBV4-1 and TRBJ2-3; 10 nucleotides match TRBD1. CDR1 MGHRA and CDR2 YSYEKL come from the germline V gene. The CDR3 runs 17 residues. In DNA, the CDR3 is TGCACCAGCAGCCAAGCTGGAGGGACAGGGGTTACAGATACGCAGTATTTT. This gives the protein CTSSQAGGTGVTDTQYF.

This sequence joins TRBV10-2 and TRBJ2-5; D may correspond to TRBD1 or TRBD2 (6 bases each). The CDR3 sequence is 14 residues long. V was shortened by 10 bases and J by 4 bases, with 19 bases between the two germline ends. Germline CDR1 is WSHSY and CDR2 is SAAADI. CDR3 sequence: CATRGSRGRETQYF. CDR3 nucleotide sequence: TGCGCCACCAGAGGAAGCCGGGGGCGAGAGACCCAGTACTTC.

The genes are TRBV3-1 and TRBJ2-7; D is possibly TRBD1 (6 bases). Looked up from germline, CDR1 is LGHDT and CDR2 is YNNKEL (reference sequence). With 1 base removed from V and 7 bases from J, the gap between germline ends came to 8 bases. The CDR3 length is 12 residues. Here the CDR3 DNA reads TGTGCCAGCAGCCAAGGTGGACAGGAGCAGTACTTC. This sequence encodes CASSQGGQEQYF.